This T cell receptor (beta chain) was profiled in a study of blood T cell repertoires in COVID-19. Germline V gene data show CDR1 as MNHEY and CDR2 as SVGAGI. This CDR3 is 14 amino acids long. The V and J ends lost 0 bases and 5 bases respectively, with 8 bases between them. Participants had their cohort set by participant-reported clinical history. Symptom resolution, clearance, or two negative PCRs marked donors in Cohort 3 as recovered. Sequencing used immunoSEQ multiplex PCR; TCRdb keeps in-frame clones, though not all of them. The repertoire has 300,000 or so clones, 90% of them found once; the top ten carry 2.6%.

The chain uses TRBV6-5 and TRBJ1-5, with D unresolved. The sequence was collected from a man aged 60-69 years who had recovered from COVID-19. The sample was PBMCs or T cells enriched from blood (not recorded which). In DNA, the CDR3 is TGTGCCAGCAGTTACTCGTGGAGGGATCAGCCCCAGCATTTT. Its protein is CASSYSWRDQPQHF.